The entry below gives a single TCR beta chain sequence along with its context. This CDR3 spans 16 amino acids. V trimming: 5 bases; J trimming: 2 bases; junction bases outside the gene matches: 6. Germline V CDR1 and CDR2: LGHDT, YNNKEL (reference sequence). This sample is part of a study of T cells after yellow fever vaccination. TCRdb passed the 5' RACE reads through MiXCR, listing each CDR3 protein once. The data contain more than 95,000 distinct CDR3 sequences, about 8.8% of them singletons. The V and J genes are TRBV3-1 and TRBJ2-2; 9 bases fit TRBD1. The sequencing used CD8+ T cells sorted from PBMCs, collected on the day of the yellow fever booster vaccination. The sequence was obtained from a man aged 18-30 years who received the YFV17D yellow fever vaccine. CDR3 in amino acids: CASSDDRGINTGELFF. The CDR3 nucleotides read TGTGCCAGCAGCGATGACAGGGGGATAAACACCGGGGAGCTGTTTTTT. Using reference TRBV3-1 and TRBJ2-2 for the parts outside the CDR3, the full variable domain is DTAVSQTPKYLVTQMGNDKSIKCEQNLGHDTMYWYKQDSKKFLKIMFSYNNKELIINETVPNRFSPKSPDKAHLNLHINSLELGDSAVYFCASSDDRGINTGELFFGEGSRLTVL.